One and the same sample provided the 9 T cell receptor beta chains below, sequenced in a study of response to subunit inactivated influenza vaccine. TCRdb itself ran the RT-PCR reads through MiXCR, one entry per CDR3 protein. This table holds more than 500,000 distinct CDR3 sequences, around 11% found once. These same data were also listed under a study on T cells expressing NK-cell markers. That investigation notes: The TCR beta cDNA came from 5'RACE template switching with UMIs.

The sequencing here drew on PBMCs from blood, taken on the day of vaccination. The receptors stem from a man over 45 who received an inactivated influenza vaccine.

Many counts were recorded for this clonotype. DNA for the CDR3: TGTGCCAGCATAGTTAGGGTTCGGAATGAGCAGTTCTTC. It is translated as CASIVRVRNEQFF. The V call is TRBV2, the J call TRBJ2-1; no definite D call. CDR1 SNHLY and CDR2 FYNNEI come from the germline V gene. Trimming removed 7 bases from V and 7 bases from J, with 14 bases in between. There are 13 residues in the CDR3.

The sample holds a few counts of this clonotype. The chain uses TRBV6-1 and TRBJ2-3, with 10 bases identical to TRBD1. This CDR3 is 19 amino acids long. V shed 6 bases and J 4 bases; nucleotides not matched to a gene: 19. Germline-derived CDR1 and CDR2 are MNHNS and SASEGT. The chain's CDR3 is CASREYPRSGTGVADTQYF. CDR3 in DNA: TGTGCCAGCAGAGAATATCCTAGGTCTGGGACAGGGGTAGCAGATACGCAGTATTTT.

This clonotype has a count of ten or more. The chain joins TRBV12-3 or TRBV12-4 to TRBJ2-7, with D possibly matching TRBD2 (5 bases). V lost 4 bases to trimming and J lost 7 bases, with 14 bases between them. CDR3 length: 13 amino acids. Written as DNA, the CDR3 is TGTGCCAGCAGTTCTACAGCGGTAGGGGAGCAGTACTTC. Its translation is CASSSTAVGEQYF.

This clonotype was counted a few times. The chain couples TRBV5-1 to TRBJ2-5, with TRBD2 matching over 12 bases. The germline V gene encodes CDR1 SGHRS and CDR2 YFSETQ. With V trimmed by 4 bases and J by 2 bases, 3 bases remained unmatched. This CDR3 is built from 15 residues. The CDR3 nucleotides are TGCGCCAGCAGCGGACTAGCGGGGTTACAAGAGACCCAGTACTTC. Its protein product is CASSGLAGLQETQYF.

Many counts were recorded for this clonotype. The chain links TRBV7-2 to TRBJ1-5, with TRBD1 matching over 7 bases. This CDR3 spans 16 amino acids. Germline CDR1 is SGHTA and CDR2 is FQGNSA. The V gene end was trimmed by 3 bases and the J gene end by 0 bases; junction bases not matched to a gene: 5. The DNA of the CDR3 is TGTGCCAGCAGCTTGGCGGGACAGTATAGCAATCAGCCCCAGCATTTT. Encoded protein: CASSLAGQYSNQPQHF.

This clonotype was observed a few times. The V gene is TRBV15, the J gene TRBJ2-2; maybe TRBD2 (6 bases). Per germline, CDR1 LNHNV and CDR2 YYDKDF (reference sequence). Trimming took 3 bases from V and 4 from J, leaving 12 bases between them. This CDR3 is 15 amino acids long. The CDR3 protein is CATSRDPRGTGELFF. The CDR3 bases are TGTGCCACCAGCAGGGACCCGCGGGGCACCGGGGAGCTGTTTTTT.

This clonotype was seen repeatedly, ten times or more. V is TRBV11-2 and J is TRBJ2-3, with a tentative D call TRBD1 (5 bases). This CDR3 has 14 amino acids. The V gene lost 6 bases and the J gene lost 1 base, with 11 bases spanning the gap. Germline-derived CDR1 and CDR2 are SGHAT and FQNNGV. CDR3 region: CASSLTRGTDTQYF. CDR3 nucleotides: TGTGCCAGCAGTTTAACCAGGGGCACAGATACGCAGTATTTT.

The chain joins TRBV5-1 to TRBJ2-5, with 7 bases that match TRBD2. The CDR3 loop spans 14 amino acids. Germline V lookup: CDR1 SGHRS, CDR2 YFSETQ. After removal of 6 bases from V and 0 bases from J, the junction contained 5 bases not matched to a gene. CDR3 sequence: CASMGGEYQETQYF. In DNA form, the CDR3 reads TGCGCCAGCATGGGGGGGGAGTACCAAGAGACCCAGTACTTC.

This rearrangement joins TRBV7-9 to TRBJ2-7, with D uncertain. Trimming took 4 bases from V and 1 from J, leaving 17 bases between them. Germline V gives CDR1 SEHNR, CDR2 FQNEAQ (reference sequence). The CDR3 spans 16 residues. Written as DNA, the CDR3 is TGTGCCAGCAGCTCGTCGACTTCATTCGGATCCTACGAGCAGTACTTC. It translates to CASSSSTSFGSYEQYF.